This TCR beta chain came from a study of T-cell reconstitution after alpha-beta-depleted transplantation in children. CDR1 LNHDA and CDR2 SQIVND come from the germline V gene (reference sequence). V lost 3 bases to trimming and J lost 0 bases, with 9 bases between them. This CDR3 region has 15 residues. Researchers prepared the TCRbeta library using unique molecular identifiers, the study reports. TCRdb independently ran MiXCR on the PCR reads; one entry per CDR3 protein. The sample records hundreds of thousands of distinct CDR3 sequences, approximately 12% being singletons. The V call is TRBV19, the J call TRBJ1-5; D remains unclear. The sequence was collected from a human donor who donated a stem cell graft to a child with combined immunodeficiency. The specimen comprised PBMCs from the stem cell graft donor, sampled from the stem cell graft. For the CDR3, the DNA is TGTGCCAGTAGTATCGGCCAGATTAGCAATCAGCCCCAGCATTTT. Translated: CASSIGQISNQPQHF.